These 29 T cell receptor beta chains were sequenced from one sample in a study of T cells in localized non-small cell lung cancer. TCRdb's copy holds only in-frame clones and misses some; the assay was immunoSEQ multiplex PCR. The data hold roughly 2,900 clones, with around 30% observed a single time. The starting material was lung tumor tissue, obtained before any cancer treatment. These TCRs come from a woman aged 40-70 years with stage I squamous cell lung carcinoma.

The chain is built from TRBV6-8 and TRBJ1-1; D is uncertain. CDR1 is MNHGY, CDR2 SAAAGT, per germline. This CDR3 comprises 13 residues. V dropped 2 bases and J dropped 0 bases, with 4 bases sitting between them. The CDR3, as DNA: TGTGCCAGCAGTTACGGTATGAACACTGAAGCTTTCTTT. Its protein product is CASSYGMNTEAFF.

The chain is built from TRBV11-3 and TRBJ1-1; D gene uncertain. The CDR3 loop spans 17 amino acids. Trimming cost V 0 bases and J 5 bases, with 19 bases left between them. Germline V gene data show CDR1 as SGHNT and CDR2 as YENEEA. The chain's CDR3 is CASSLDLASKSGTEAFF. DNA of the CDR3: TGTGCCAGCAGCTTAGATCTAGCGTCGAAATCGGGAACTGAAGCTTTCTTT. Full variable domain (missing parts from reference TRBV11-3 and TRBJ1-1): EAGVVQSPRYKIIEKKQPVAFWCNPISGHNTLYWYLQNLGQGPELLIRYENEEAVDDSQLPKDRFSAERLKGVDSTLKIQPAELGDSAVYLCASSLDLASKSGTEAFFGQGTRLTVV.

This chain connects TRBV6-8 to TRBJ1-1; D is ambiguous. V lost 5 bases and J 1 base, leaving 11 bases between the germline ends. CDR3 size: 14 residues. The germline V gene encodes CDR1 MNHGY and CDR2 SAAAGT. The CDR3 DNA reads TGTGCCAGCAGTGACCGCTCGGGGAACACTGAAGCTTTCTTT. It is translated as CASSDRSGNTEAFF.

CDR3 DNA: TGTGCCAGTTTGGACGGGGAAATCGGGGAGCTGTTTTTT. Residues: CASLDGEIGELFF. The rearrangement links TRBV19 to TRBJ2-2, with D possibly TRBD2 on 5 matching bases. The length of the CDR3 is 13 residues. With 8 bases removed from V and 7 bases from J, the gap between germline ends came to 14 bases. Per the germline V gene, CDR1 is LNHDA and CDR2 is SQIVND (reference sequence).

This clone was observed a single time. CDR3 amino acids: CASTPAGELFF. CDR3 DNA: TGTGCCAGCACCCCGGCCGGGGAGCTGTTTTTT. V and J are TRBV12-5 and TRBJ2-2; no clear D gene. CDR3 length: 11 residues. The germline V gene encodes CDR1 LGHNT and CDR2 FRNRAP.

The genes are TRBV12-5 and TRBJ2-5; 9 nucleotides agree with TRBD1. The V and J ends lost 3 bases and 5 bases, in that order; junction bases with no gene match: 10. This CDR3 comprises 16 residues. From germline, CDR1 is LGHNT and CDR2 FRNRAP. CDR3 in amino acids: CASGLGAQGAGETQYF. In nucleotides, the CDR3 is TGTGCTAGTGGTTTAGGAGCACAGGGGGCGGGGGAGACCCAGTACTTC.

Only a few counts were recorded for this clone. The chain's CDR3 is CASSPGTRFNEQFF. The DNA of the CDR3 is TGTGCCAGCTCACCCGGGACTAGGTTCAATGAGCAGTTCTTC. This rearrangement joins TRBV18 to TRBJ2-1; 8 nucleotides agree with TRBD2. This CDR3 is built from 14 residues. With 3 bases clipped from V and 6 bases from J, the junction kept 4 bases outside the gene matches. In germline, CDR1 is KGHSH, CDR2 LQKENI. The full variable domain, in which reference TRBV18 and TRBJ2-1 provide the parts outside the CDR3, is NAGVMQNPRHLVRRRGQEARLRCSPMKGHSHVYWYRQLPEEGLKFMVYLQKENIIDESGMPKERFSAEFPKEGPSILRIQQVVRGDSAAYFCASSPGTRFNEQFFGPGTRLTVL.

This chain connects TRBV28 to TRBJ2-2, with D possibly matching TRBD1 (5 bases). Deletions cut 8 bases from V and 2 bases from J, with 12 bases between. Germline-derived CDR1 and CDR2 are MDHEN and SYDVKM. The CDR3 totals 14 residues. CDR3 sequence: CASRGALNTGELFF. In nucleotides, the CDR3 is TGTGCCAGCCGTGGGGCACTTAACACCGGGGAGCTGTTTTTT.

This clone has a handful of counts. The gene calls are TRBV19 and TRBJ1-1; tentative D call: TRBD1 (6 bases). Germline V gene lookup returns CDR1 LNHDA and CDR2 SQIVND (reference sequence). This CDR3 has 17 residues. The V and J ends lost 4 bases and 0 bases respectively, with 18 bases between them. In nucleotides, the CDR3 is TGTGCCAGTAGTAAGGGGGGCCGATTTCACATGAACACTGAAGCTTTCTTT. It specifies CASSKGGRFHMNTEAFF.

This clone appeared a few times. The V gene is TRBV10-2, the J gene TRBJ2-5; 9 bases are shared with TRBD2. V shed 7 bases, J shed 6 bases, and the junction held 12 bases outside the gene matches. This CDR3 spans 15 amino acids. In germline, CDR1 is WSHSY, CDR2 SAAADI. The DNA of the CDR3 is TGCGCCAGCACCGTAAGCGGGGGGAACCCCAAGACCCAGTACTTC. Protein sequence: CASTVSGGNPKTQYF.

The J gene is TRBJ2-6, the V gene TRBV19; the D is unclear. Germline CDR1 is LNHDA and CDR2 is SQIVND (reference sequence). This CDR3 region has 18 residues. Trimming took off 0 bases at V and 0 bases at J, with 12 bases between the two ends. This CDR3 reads CASSIEPGGLSGANVLTF. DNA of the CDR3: TGTGCCAGTAGTATAGAACCGGGCGGCCTCTCTGGGGCCAACGTCCTGACTTTC.

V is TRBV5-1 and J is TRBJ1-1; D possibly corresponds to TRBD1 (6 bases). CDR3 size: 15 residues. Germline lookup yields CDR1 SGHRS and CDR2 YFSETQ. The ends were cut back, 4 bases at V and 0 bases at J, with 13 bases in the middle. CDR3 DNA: TGCGCCAGCAGCGGGGGCCGGAACCTGAACACTGAAGCTTTCTTT. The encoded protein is CASSGGRNLNTEAFF.

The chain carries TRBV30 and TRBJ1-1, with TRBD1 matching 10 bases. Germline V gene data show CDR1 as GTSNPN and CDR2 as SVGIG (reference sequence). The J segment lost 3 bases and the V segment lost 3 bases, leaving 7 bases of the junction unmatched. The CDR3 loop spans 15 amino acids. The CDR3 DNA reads TGTGCCTGGAGATCGACAGGGGGCGCGGACACTGAAGCTTTCTTT. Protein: CAWRSTGGADTEAFF. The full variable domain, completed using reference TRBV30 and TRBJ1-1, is SQTIHQWPATLVQPVGSPLSLECTVEGTSNPNLYWYRQAAGRGLQLLFYSVGIGQISSEVPQNLSASRPQDRQFILSSKKLLLSDSGFYLCAWRSTGGADTEAFFGQGTRLTVV.

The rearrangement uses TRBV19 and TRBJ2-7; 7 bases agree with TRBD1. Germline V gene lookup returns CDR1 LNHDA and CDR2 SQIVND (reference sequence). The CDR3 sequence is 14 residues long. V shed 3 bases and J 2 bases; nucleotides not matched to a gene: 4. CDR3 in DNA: TGTGCCAGTAGTATGGGACAGTCTCCCTACGAGCAGTACTTC. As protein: CASSMGQSPYEQYF.

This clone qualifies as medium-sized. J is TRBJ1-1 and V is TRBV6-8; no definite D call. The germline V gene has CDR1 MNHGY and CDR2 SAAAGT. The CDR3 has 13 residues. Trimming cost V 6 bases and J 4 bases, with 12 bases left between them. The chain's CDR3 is CASRPYEGTEAFF. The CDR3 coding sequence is TGTGCCAGCAGACCCTACGAGGGCACTGAAGCTTTCTTT.

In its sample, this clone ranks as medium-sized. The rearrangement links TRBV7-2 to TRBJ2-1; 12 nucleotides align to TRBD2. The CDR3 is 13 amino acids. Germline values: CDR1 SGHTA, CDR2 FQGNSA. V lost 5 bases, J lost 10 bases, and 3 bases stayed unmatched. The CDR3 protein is CASSLTSGREQFF. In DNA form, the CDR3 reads TGTGCCAGCAGCCTGACTAGCGGGAGAGAGCAGTTCTTC.

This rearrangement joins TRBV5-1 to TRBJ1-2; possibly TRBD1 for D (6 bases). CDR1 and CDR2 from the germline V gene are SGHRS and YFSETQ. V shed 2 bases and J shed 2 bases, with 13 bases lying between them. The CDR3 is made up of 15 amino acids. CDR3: CASSFTGQGNYGYTF. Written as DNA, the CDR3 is TGCGCCAGCAGCTTCACAGGGCAGGGCAACTATGGCTACACCTTC.

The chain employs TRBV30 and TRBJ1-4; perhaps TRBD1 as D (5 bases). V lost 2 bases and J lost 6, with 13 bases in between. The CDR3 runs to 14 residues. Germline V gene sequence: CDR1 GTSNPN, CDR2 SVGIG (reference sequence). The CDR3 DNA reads TGTGCCTGGAGTCTCCCGGGGGTGGATGAAAAACTGTTTTTT. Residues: CAWSLPGVDEKLFF.

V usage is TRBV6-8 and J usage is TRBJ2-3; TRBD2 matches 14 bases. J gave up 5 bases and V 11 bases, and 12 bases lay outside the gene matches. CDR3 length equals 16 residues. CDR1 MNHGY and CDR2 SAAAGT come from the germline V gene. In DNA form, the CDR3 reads TGTGCCGCGAACCCGGGACTAGCGGGAGCTGTAGATACGCAGTATTTT. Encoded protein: CAANPGLAGAVDTQYF.

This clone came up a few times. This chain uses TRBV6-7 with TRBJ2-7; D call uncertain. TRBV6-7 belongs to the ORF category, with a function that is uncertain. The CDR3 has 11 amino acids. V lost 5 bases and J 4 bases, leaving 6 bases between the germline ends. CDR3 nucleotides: TGTGCCAGCAGTCCCGATTACGAGCAGTACTTC. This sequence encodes CASSPDYEQYF.

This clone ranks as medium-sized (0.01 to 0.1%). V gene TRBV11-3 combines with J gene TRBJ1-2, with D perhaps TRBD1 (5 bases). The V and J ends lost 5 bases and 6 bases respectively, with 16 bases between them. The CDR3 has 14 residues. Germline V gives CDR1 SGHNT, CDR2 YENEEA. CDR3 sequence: CASSRAGPRDGYTF. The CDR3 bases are TGTGCCAGCAGCCGAGCAGGCCCCAGGGATGGCTACACCTTC.

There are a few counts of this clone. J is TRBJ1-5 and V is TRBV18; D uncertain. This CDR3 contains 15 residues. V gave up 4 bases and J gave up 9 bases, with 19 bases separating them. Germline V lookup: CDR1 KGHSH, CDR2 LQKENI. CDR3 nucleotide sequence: TGTGCCAGCTCACTTTCCGGAGAAGGTATCATGCCCCAGCATTTT. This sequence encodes CASSLSGEGIMPQHF. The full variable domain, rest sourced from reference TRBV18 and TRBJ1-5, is NAGVMQNPRHLVRRRGQEARLRCSPMKGHSHVYWYRQLPEEGLKFMVYLQKENIIDESGMPKERFSAEFPKEGPSILRIQQVVRGDSAAYFCASSLSGEGIMPQHFGDGTRLSIL.

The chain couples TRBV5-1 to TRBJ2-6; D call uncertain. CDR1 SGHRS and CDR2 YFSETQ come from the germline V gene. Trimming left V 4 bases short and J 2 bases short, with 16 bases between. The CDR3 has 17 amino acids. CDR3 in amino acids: CASSTTPRLAGANVLTF. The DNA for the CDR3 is TGCGCCAGCAGCACGACACCACGGTTGGCTGGGGCCAACGTCCTGACTTTC. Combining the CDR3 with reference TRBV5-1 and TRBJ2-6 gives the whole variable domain KAGVTQTPRYLIKTRGQQVTLSCSPISGHRSVSWYQQTPGQGLQFLFEYFSETQRNKGNFPGRFSGRQFSNSRSEMNVSTLELGDSALYLCASSTTPRLAGANVLTFGAGSRLTVL.

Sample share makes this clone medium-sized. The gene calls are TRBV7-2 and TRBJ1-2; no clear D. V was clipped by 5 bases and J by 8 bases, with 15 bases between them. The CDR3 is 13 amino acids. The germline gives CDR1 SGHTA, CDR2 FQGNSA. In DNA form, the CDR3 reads TGTGCCAGCAGCCCGACTTGGACCGAAGGCTACACCTTC. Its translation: CASSPTWTEGYTF. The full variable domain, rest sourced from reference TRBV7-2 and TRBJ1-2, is GAGVSQSPSNKVTEKGKDVELRCDPISGHTALYWYRQSLGQGLEFLIYFQGNSAPDKSGLPSDRFSAERTGGSVSTLTIQRTQQEDSAVYLCASSPTWTEGYTFGSGTRLTVV.

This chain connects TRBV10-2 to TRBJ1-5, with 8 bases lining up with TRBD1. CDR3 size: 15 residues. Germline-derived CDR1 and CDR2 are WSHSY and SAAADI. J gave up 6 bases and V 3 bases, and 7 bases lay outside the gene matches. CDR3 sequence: CASSDRTGLGQPQHF. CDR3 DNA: TGCGCCAGCAGTGATCGGACAGGGCTGGGTCAGCCCCAGCATTTT.

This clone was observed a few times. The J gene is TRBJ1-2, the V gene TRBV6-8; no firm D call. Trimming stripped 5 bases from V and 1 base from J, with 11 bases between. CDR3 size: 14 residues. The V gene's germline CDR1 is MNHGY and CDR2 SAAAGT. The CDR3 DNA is TGTGCCAGCAGTGGCGACGGTCTTAACTATGGCTACACCTTC. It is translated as CASSGDGLNYGYTF.

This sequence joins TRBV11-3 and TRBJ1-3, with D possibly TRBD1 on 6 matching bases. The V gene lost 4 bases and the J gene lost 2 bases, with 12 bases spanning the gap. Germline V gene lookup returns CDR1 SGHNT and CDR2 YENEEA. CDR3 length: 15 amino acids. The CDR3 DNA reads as TGTGCCAGCAGCTCACTTAGGACAGCTGGAAACACCATATATTTT. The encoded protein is CASSSLRTAGNTIYF.

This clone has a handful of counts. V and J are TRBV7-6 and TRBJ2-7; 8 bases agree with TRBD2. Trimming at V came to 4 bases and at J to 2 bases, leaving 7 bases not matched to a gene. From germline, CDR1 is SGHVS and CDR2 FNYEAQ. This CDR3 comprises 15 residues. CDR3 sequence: CASSSNMGLAYEQYF. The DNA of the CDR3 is TGTGCCAGCAGCTCTAACATGGGACTAGCCTACGAGCAGTACTTC.

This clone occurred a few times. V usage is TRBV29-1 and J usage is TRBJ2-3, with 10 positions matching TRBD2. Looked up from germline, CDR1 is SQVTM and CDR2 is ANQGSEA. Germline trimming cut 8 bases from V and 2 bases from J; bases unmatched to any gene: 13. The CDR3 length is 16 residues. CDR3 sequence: CSTGLAAFLPTDTQYF. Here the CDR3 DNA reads TGCAGCACTGGACTAGCGGCCTTCCTTCCCACAGATACGCAGTATTTT.